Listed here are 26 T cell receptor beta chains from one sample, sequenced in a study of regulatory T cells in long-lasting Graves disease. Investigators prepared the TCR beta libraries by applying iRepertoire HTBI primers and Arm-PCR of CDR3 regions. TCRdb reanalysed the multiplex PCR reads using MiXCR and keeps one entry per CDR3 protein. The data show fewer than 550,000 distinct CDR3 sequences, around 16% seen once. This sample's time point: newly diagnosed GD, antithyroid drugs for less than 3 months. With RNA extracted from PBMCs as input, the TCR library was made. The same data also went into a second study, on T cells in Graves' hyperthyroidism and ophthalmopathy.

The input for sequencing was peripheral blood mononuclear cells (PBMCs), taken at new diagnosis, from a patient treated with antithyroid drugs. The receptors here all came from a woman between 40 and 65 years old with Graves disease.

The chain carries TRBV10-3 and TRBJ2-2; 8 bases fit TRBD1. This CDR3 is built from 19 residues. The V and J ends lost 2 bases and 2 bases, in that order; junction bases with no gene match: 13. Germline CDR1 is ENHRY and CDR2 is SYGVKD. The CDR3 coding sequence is TGTGCCATCAGTGAGCCACACTACCCGACAGGGGTCAACACCGGGGAGCTGTTTTTT. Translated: CAISEPHYPTGVNTGELFF.

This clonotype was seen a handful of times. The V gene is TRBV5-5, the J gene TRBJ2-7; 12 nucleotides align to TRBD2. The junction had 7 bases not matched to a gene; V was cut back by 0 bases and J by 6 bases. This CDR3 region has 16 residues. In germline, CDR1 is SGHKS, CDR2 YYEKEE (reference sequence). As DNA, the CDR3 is TGTGCCAGCAGCTTGGGGCCTAGCGGGGGGGCAAGCGAGCAGTACTTC. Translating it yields CASSLGPSGGASEQYF.

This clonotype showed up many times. CDR3 DNA sequence: TGTGCCAGCAGCCTGGGACAGCGCCCGTCACCCCTCCACTTT. Protein sequence: CASSLGQRPSPLHF. This sequence joins TRBV11-2 and TRBJ1-6, with 7 bases lining up with TRBD1. CDR1 is SGHAT and CDR2 is FQNNGV in the germline V gene. The CDR3 is 14 residues long. V dropped 5 bases and J dropped 10; count of bases not matched to a gene: 8.

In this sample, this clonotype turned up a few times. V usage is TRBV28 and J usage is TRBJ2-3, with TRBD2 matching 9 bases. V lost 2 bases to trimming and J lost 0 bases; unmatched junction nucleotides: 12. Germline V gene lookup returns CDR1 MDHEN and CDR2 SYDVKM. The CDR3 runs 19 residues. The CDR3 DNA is TGTGCCAGCAGTTTAGTTGGGATCCTAGCGGGGCGAAGCACAGATACGCAGTATTTT. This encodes CASSLVGILAGRSTDTQYF.

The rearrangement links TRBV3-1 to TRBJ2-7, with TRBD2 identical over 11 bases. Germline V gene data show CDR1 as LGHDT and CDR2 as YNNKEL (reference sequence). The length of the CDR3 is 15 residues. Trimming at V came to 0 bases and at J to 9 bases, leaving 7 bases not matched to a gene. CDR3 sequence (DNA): TGTGCCAGCAGCCAAGATGCTAGCGGGGGGCGGGGGCAGTACTTC. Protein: CASSQDASGGRGQYF.

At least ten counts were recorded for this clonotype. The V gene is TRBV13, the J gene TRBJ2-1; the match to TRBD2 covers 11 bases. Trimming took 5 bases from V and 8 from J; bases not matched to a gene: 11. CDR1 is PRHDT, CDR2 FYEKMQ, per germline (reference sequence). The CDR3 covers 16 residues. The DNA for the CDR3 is TGTGCCAGCAGCCCCGCCGGGACTAGCGGTGGGGATGAGCAGTTCTTC. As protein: CASSPAGTSGGDEQFF.

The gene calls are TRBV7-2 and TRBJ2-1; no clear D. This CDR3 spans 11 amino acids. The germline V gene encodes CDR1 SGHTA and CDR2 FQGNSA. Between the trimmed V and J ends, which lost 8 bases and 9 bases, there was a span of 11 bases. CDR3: CASGHPPEQFF. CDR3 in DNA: TGTGCCAGCGGCCACCCCCCTGAGCAGTTCTTC.

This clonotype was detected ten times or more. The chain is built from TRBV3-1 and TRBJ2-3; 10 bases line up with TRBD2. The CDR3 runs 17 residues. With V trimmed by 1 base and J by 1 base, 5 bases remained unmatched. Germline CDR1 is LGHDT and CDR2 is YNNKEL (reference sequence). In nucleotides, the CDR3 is TGTGCCAGCAGCCAAGTTAGTCTAGCGGGGGGCACAGATACGCAGTATTTT. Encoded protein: CASSQVSLAGGTDTQYF.

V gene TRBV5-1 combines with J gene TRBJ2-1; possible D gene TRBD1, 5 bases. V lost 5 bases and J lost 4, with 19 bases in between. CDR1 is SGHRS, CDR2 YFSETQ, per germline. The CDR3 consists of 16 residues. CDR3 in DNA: TGCGCCAGCAGTGCTGATGCGACAGTTCTTTACAATGAGCAGTTCTTC. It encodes CASSADATVLYNEQFF.

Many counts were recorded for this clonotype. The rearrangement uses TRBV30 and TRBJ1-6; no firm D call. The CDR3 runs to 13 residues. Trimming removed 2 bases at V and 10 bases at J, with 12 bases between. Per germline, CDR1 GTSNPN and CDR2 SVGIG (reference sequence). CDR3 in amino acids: CAWSPPGNSPLHF. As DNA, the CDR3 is TGTGCCTGGAGTCCTCCCGGGAACTCACCCCTCCACTTT.

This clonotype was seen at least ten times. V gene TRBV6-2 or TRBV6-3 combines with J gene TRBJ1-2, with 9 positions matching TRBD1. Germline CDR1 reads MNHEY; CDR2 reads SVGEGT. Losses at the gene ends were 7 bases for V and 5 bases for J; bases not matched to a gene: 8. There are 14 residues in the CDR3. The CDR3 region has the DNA TGTGCCAGCATGCCGGGGACAGGGTATTATGGCTACACCTTC. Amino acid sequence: CASMPGTGYYGYTF.

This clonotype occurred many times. This CDR3 is CASSQELGGGTLVEQFF. CDR3 nucleotide sequence: TGCGCCAGCAGCCAAGAGTTGGGGGGGGGGACCCTGGTGGAGCAGTTCTTC. The chain has TRBV4-1 and TRBJ2-1; TRBD2 agrees at 7 bases. Per the germline V gene, CDR1 is MGHRA and CDR2 is YSYEKL. The CDR3 runs 17 residues. V was clipped by 0 bases and J by 10 bases; unmatched bases: 15.

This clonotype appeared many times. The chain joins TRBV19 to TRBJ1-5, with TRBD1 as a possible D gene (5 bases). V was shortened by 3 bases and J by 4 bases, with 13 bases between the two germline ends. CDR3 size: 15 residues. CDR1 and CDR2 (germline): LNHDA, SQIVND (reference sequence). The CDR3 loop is CASSMGDSGNQPQHF. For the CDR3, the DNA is TGTGCCAGTAGTATGGGGGATTCGGGGAATCAGCCCCAGCATTTT.

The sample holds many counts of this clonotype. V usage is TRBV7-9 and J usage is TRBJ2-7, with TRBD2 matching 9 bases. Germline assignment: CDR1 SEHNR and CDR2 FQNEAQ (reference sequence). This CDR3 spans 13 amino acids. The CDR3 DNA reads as TGTGCGGAGGGGCTAGCGGGGCCCAACGAGCAGTACTTC. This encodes CAEGLAGPNEQYF.

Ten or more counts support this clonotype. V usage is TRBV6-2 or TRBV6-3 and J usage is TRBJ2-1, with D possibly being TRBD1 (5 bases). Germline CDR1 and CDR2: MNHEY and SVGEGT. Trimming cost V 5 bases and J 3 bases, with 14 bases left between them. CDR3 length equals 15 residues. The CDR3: CASSEEQGVYNEQFF. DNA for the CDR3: TGTGCCAGCAGTGAGGAGCAGGGCGTCTACAATGAGCAGTTCTTC.

In DNA, the CDR3 is TGCGCCAGCAGCCACACGACTAGCGGGGGACCGAACACCGGGGAGCTGTTTTTT. It is translated as CASSHTTSGGPNTGELFF. This chain connects TRBV4-1 to TRBJ2-2, with 12 bases aligning to TRBD2. This CDR3 region has 18 residues. Germline CDR1 MGHRA, CDR2 YSYEKL. Trimming at V came to 3 bases and at J to 0 bases, leaving 5 bases not matched to a gene.

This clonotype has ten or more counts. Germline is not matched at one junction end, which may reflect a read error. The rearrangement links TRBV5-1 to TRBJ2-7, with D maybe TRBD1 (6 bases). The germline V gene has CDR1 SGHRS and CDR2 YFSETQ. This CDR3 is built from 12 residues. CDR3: CASSSQGYEQYF. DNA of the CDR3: TGTGCCAGCAGCTCACAGGGATACGAGCAGTACTTC.

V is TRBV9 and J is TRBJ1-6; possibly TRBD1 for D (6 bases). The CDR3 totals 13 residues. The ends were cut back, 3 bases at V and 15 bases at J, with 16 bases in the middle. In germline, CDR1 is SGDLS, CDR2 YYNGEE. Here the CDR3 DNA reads TGTGCCAGCAGCGCCGGACAGAGTTTGGTCCTCCACTTT. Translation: CASSAGQSLVLHF.

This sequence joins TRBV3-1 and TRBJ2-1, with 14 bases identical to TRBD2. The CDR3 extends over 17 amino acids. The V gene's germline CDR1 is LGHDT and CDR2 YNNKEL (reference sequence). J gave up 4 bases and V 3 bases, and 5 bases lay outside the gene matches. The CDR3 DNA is TGTGCCAGCAGCCAGCAGGGACTAGCGGGGGCATACAATGAGCAGTTCTTC. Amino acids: CASSQQGLAGAYNEQFF.

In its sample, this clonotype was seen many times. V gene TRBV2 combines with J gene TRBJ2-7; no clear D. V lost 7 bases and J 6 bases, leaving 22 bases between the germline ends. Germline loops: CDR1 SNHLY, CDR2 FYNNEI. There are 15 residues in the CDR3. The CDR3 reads CASTKPSGSPSEQYF. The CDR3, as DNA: TGTGCCAGCACAAAGCCCAGTGGTTCCCCCTCCGAGCAGTACTTC.

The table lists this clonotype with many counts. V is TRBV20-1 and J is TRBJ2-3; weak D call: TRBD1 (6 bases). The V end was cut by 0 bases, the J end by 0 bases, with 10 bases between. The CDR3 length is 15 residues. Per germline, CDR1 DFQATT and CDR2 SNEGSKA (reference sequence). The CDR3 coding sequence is TGCAGTGCTAGAGATGGACAGACTAGCACAGATACGCAGTATTTT. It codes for CSARDGQTSTDTQYF.

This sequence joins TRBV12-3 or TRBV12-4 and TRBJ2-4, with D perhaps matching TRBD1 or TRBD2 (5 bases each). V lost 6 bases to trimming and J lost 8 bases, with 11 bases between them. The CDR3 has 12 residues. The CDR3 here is CASSGTIDIQYF. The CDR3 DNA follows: TGTGCCAGCAGCGGGACGATCGACATTCAGTACTTC.

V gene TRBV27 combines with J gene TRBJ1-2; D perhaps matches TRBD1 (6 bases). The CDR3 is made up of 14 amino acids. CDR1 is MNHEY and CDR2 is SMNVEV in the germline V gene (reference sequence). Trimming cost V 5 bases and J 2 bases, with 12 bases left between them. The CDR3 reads CASSHRAGNYGYTF. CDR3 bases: TGTGCCAGCAGTCACAGGGCGGGGAACTATGGCTACACCTTC.

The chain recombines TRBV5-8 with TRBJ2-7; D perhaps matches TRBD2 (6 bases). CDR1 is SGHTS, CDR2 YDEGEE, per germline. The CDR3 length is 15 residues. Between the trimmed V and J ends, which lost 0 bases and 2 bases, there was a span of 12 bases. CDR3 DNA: TGTGCCAGCAGCTTGGACCGCGGAGGGGCCTACGAGCAGTACTTC. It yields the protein CASSLDRGGAYEQYF. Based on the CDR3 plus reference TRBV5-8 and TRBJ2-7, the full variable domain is EAGVTQSPTHLIKTRGQQATLRCSPISGHTSVYWYQQALGLGLQFLLWYDEGEERNRGNFPPRFSGRQFPNYSSELNVNALELEDSALYLCASSLDRGGAYEQYFGPGTRLTVT.

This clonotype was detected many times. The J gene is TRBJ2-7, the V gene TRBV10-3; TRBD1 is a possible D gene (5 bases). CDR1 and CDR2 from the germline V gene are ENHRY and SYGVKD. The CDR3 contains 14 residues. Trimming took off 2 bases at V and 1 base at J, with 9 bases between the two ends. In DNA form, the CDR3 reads TGTGCCATCAGTGAGAAGGCAGGGTCCTACGAGCAGTACTTC. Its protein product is CAISEKAGSYEQYF.

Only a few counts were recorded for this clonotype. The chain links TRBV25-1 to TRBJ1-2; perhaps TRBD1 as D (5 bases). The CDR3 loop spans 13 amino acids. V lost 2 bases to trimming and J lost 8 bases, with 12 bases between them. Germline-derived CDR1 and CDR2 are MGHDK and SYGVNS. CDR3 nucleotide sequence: TGTGCCAGCAGTGAAACCCAGGGACGAGGCTACACCTTC. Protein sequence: CASSETQGRGYTF.